The clone carrying this TCR beta chain was observed a single time. As yet, its antigen is unknown. Profiled with immunoSEQ multiplex PCR; TCRdb holds only in-frame clones, not every one. The table lists some 130,000 clones, approximately 90% of them singletons. The source of the sample is a study of cytotoxic CD8 clonotypes in ibrutinib-treated CLL. CDR3 length equals 21 residues. Germline loops: CDR1 MDHEN, CDR2 SYDVKM. After removal of 6 bases from V and 4 bases from J, the junction contained 24 bases not matched to a gene. Notes on the study in general: Clonality correlated strongly with circulating CD8+ T cells and exceeded age-matched healthy donors at baseline.

This clonotype was obtained from a human donor with chronic lymphocytic leukemia. The source material was PBMCs, sampled after 12 months of ibrutinib treatment. The chain recombines TRBV28 with TRBJ1-2, with TRBD1 matching over 12 bases. This CDR3 is CASRSRKLAGTGGLAVYGYTF. The DNA of the CDR3 is TGTGCCAGCAGGTCGAGAAAACTAGCCGGGACAGGGGGCTTGGCGGTCTATGGCTACACCTTC.